Following are 11 T cell receptor beta chains from one sample sequenced in a study of CD4 T cells in relation to SARS-CoV-2 and coronaviruses. The protocol was immunoSEQ multiplex PCR, while the TCRdb copy is restricted to in-frame clones and leaves out a portion. Of about 26,000 clones detected, just under 75% appear once; the ten largest clones hold roughly a fifth. Before the COVID-19 pandemic, during about 2010-2018, CD4+ T cells were taken from unexposed donors. The cells were cultured for 10 days before CD4+ T cells were isolated. Antigens of these TCRs are unknown. The sample taken for sequencing was CD4+ T cells from PBMCs, cultured in vitro. The source of these receptors is a human donor in good health.

The gene calls are TRBV6-5 and TRBJ2-3, with D possibly TRBD2 on 5 matching bases. The CDR3 is made up of 13 amino acids. The germline CDR1 and CDR2 sequences are MNHEY and SVGAGI. V lost 5 bases and J lost 8, with 14 bases in between. The CDR3 region has the DNA TGTGCCAGCAGTACCGAAATGACTACTACGCAGTATTTT. It translates to CASSTEMTTTQYF.

This clone appeared once. This sequence joins TRBV10-3 and TRBJ2-5; TRBD1 matches 11 bases. The CDR3 length is 15 residues. Germline CDR1 reads ENHRY; CDR2 reads SYGVKD. With V trimmed by 4 bases and J by 5 bases, 6 bases remained unmatched. The CDR3 here is CAISAGTGGRETQYF. In DNA, the CDR3 is TGTGCCATCAGTGCCGGGACAGGGGGTCGGGAGACCCAGTACTTC.

This clone is a singleton in its sample. This chain uses TRBV2 with TRBJ2-1; D gene uncertain. The germline CDR1 and CDR2 sequences are SNHLY and FYNNEI. The CDR3 extends over 11 amino acids. Trimming took 7 bases from V and 3 from J, leaving 4 bases between them. The CDR3 DNA follows: TGTGCCAGCACTTTCTACAATGAGCAGTTCTTC. This sequence encodes CASTFYNEQFF.

This clone was found once. The chain carries TRBV30 and TRBJ1-1; D gene unclear. Trimming left V 1 base short and J 1 base short, with 4 bases between. The CDR3 length is 12 residues. Germline CDR1 and CDR2: GTSNPN and SVGIG (reference sequence). CDR3 bases: TGTGCCTGGAGTGACGGGAACACTGAAGCTTTCTTT. Its protein product is CAWSDGNTEAFF.

The chain couples TRBV19 to TRBJ2-2; 8 bases agree with TRBD1. Trimming took 4 bases from V and 7 from J; bases not matched to a gene: 8. The CDR3 runs 15 residues. In germline, CDR1 is LNHDA, CDR2 SQIVND (reference sequence). CDR3 bases: TGTGCCAGTAGTAAGCTGGACAGGGATGGCGGGGAGCTGTTTTTT. Translating gives CASSKLDRDGGELFF.

Here the CDR3 reads CASSPPAAGQYF. Written as DNA, the CDR3 is TGTGCCAGCAGTCCACCGGCCGCGGGGCAGTATTTT. V and J are TRBV6-2 or TRBV6-3 and TRBJ2-3, with a tentative D call TRBD2 (5 bases). The CDR3 spans 12 residues. The germline V gene encodes CDR1 MNHEY and CDR2 SVGEGT. The germline V and J ends were trimmed by 5 bases and 11 bases, with 14 bases remaining between them.

The chain combines TRBV5-1 with TRBJ1-1; tentatively, D is TRBD1 (5 bases). This CDR3 is built from 14 residues. V lost 3 bases and J lost 2, with 11 bases in between. From germline, CDR1 is SGHRS and CDR2 YFSETQ. Here the CDR3 DNA reads TGCGCCAGCAGCTCCCGAACAGGAAACACTGAAGCTTTCTTT. Translation: CASSSRTGNTEAFF.

The gene calls are TRBV7-2 and TRBJ2-4; 9 nucleotides align to TRBD2. CDR3 size: 19 residues. V was pared by 1 base and J by 8 bases, with 18 bases of the junction left unmatched. The germline V gene encodes CDR1 SGHTA and CDR2 FQGNSA. This CDR3 is CASSLEGQTSGGVLDIQYF. The DNA for the CDR3 is TGTGCCAGCAGCTTAGAGGGCCAGACTAGCGGCGGGGTGTTGGACATTCAGTACTTC.

The chain is built from TRBV7-2 and TRBJ1-4; D is unclear. With 5 bases removed from V and 7 bases from J, the gap between germline ends came to 14 bases. The CDR3 has 14 residues. Germline lookup yields CDR1 SGHTA and CDR2 FQGNSA. The CDR3 reads CASSPTLSGEKLFF. The CDR3 bases are TGTGCCAGCAGCCCAACCCTTTCTGGTGAAAAACTGTTTTTT.

This clone has just a few counts. The chain links TRBV12-3 or TRBV12-4 to TRBJ1-2, with D unclear. This CDR3 spans 12 amino acids. V was trimmed by 5 bases and J by 3 bases, leaving 7 bases between them. CDR3 sequence reads: CASSHRDYGYTF. CDR3 nucleotides: TGTGCCAGCAGTCATAGAGACTATGGCTACACCTTC.

The gene calls are TRBV19 and TRBJ2-2; 10 positions match TRBD1. The CDR3 extends over 18 amino acids. The V gene's germline CDR1 is LNHDA and CDR2 SQIVND (reference sequence). Germline trimming cut 10 bases from V and 0 bases from J; bases unmatched to any gene: 14. CDR3 sequence reads: CANPRPGTGVANTGELFF. CDR3 coding DNA: TGTGCCAACCCCCGACCGGGGACAGGGGTCGCGAACACCGGGGAGCTGTTTTTT.